Listed below are T cell receptor beta chains from one sample, sequenced in a study of CD8+ T cells in alopecia areata. Measured with immunoSEQ multiplex PCR; TCRdb has only the in-frame clones, and not every one. The sample holds 150,000 to 200,000 clones, roughly 60% seen once. The sequencing used CD4+ T cells sorted from blood, collected at week 24, from a patient treated with tofacitinib. The source is a human donor with alopecia areata. Both conserved end residues are part of each CDR3. A D gene is named only where the DNA matches it firmly. Size tells how often a clone was seen (once, few, many) or the class of an expanded clone, and some rows leave it out.

D gene	clone size	J gene	CDR3 length	V gene	CDR3 protein	CDR3 DNA
.	.	TRBJ2-5	13	TRBV7-9	CASSKGGQETQYF	TGTGCCAGCAGCAAAGGGGGGCAAGAGACCCAGTACTTC
TRBD1	.	TRBJ1-6	17	TRBV27	CASSRTGGRLANSPLHF	TGTGCCAGCAGTAGGACAGGGGGGCGGCTCGCTAATTCACCCCTCCACTTT
.	.	TRBJ2-5	16	TRBV11-2	CASSLGARGAQETQYF	TGTGCCAGCAGCTTAGGGGCCCGGGGGGCCCAAGAGACCCAGTACTTC
.	.	TRBJ2-1	15	TRBV23-1	CASSQSGGRNNEQFF	TGCGCCAGCAGTCAATCGGGGGGGCGAAACAATGAGCAGTTCTTC
TRBD1	few	TRBJ1-3	16	TRBV7-2	CASSPGGRGSGNTIYF	TGTGCCAGCAGCCCAGGAGGCAGGGGGAGTGGAAACACCATATATTTT
.	.	TRBJ2-5	12	TRBV14	CASSQLGETQYF	TGTGCCAGCAGCCAACTGGGGGAGACCCAGTACTTC
TRBD1	once	TRBJ1-2	15	TRBV29-1	CSVEVWTGRGSGYTF	TGCAGCGTTGAAGTGTGGACAGGGCGCGGGTCTGGCTACACCTTC
.	.	TRBJ2-7	12	TRBV29-1	CSVGQNSYEQYF	TGCAGCGTTGGCCAGAACTCCTACGAGCAGTACTTC
TRBD2	.	TRBJ2-1	16	TRBV9	CASSVGPGGAYNEQFF	TGTGCCAGCAGCGTCGGGCCCGGGGGGGCCTACAATGAGCAGTTCTTC
TRBD1	.	TRBJ1-2	16	TRBV5-6	CASTHRAGGVVNGYTF	TGTGCCAGCACCCACCGGGCAGGGGGAGTAGTTAATGGCTACACCTTC
.	.	TRBJ2-7	12	TRBV5-6	CASSQAGYEQYF	TGTGCCAGCAGCCAAGCGGGCTACGAGCAGTACTTC
TRBD1	.	TRBJ1-2	16	TRBV13	CASSLGPQGADYGYTF	TGTGCCAGCAGCTTAGGCCCACAGGGGGCTGACTATGGCTACACCTTC
TRBD1	few	TRBJ2-2	15	TRBV9	CASSVKNRGVGELFF	TGTGCCAGCAGCGTAAAAAACAGGGGTGTCGGGGAGCTGTTTTTT
.	.	TRBJ1-2	13	TRBV2	CASRSRDNYGYTF	TGTGCCAGCAGGAGCAGGGATAACTATGGCTACACCTTC
.	.	TRBJ1-5	15	TRBV6-1	CASSRTDLGNQPQHF	TGTGCCAGCAGCCGAACGGATTTGGGCAATCAGCCCCAGCATTTT
TRBD2	.	TRBJ2-7	16	TRBV7-2	CASSPTPGLAVLEQYF	TGTGCCAGCAGCCCGACTCCGGGACTAGCGGTTCTGGAGCAGTACTTC
TRBD2	few	TRBJ2-1	14	TRBV10-3	CAIRASGTSGEQFF	TGTGCCATCAGGGCATCCGGGACTAGTGGTGAGCAGTTCTTC
TRBD2	.	TRBJ2-1	14	TRBV6-1	CASTIAGGTNEQFF	TGTGCCAGCACCATAGCGGGGGGGACTAATGAGCAGTTCTTC
.	.	TRBJ2-2	16	TRBV5-1	CASSLAARLNTGELFF	TGCGCCAGCAGCTTGGCCGCGCGGTTGAACACCGGGGAGCTGTTTTTT
TRBD2	.	TRBJ2-7	13	TRBV29-1	CSVGRGRGNEQYF	TGCAGCGTGGGTCGAGGGAGGGGAAACGAGCAGTACTTC
.	.	TRBJ2-1	12	TRBV6-1	CAVGGTHHEQFF	TGTGCCGTAGGGGGGACGCACCATGAGCAGTTCTTC
.	.	TRBJ1-2	15	TRBV30	CAWSAADRPSGGYTF	TGTGCCTGGTCCGCCGCCGACAGGCCCTCGGGTGGCTACACCTTC
TRBD1	once	TRBJ2-7	12	TRBV2	CATSGQGYEQYF	TGTGCCACATCGGGACAGGGATACGAGCAGTACTTC
.	many	TRBJ2-4	12	TRBV7-9	CASSLDHLFQYF	TGTGCCAGCAGCTTAGATCATCTGTTTCAGTACTTC
TRBD2	.	TRBJ2-2	16	TRBV30	CAWTPGRTSGTGELFF	TGTGCCTGGACCCCTGGGCGGACTAGCGGAACCGGGGAGCTGTTTTTT
.	.	TRBJ1-5	18	TRBV7-7	CASSPKGDPRCRYQPQHF	TGTGCCAGCAGCCCAAAGGGGGATCCCCGTTGCCGCTATCAGCCCCAGCATTTT
TRBD1	few	TRBJ1-4	14	TRBV4-3	CASSQGQGGEKLFF	TGCGCCAGCAGCCAAGGACAGGGAGGTGAAAAACTGTTTTTT
.	few	TRBJ1-5	15	TRBV29-1	CSVAQWEPSNQPQHF	TGCAGCGTGGCGCAGTGGGAGCCTAGCAATCAGCCCCAGCATTTT
.	.	TRBJ1-1	15	TRBV9	CASSVGTGTGTEAFF	TGTGCCAGCAGCGTCGGTACAGGGACGGGCACTGAAGCTTTCTTT
TRBD1	.	TRBJ2-6	16	TRBV7-3	CASSRNRGSGANVLTF	TGTGCCAGCAGCCGGAACAGGGGCTCTGGGGCCAACGTCCTGACTTTC
.	.	TRBJ2-3	15	TRBV5-6	CASSLAGRSTDTQYF	TGTGCCAGCAGCTTGGCCGGCCGCAGCACAGATACGCAGTATTTT
.	.	TRBJ1-2	15	TRBV15	CATSREGAANYGYTF	TGTGCCACCAGCAGAGAGGGCGCAGCTAACTATGGCTACACCTTC
.	few	TRBJ2-3	15	TRBV10-3	CAISESRQGTDTQYF	TGTGCCATCAGTGAGTCCCGACAGGGCACAGATACGCAGTATTTT
TRBD1	once	TRBJ2-7	15	TRBV30	CAWSVSGTGSREQYF	TGTGCCTGGAGTGTATCGGGGACAGGGTCTCGCGAGCAGTACTTC
.	.	TRBJ1-1	13	TRBV25-1	CASSDRGAAEAFF	TGTGCCAGCAGTGACCGGGGAGCCGCTGAAGCTTTCTTT
TRBD1	.	TRBJ2-1	14	TRBV29-1	CSVDGQGAYNEQFF	TGCAGCGTTGATGGACAGGGGGCGTACAATGAGCAGTTCTTC
TRBD1	.	TRBJ2-3	15	TRBV11-2	CASSFQGVRTDTQYF	TGTGCCAGCAGCTTTCAGGGGGTGCGCACAGATACGCAGTATTTT
TRBD2	.	TRBJ2-1	16	TRBV29-1	CSVDDPRGVRYNEQFF	TGCAGCGTTGACGATCCGCGGGGGGTGCGCTACAATGAGCAGTTCTTC
TRBD1	.	TRBJ1-4	13	TRBV25-1	CASSATGEYDLFF	TGTGCCAGCAGTGCGACAGGGGAGTATGACCTGTTTTTT
TRBD1	.	TRBJ1-6	15	TRBV6-1	CASSVTGTGDSPLHF	TGTGCCAGCAGTGTTACCGGGACAGGCGATTCACCCCTCCACTTT
.	few	TRBJ1-4	13	TRBV18	CASSPRELEKLFF	TGTGCCAGCTCACCCAGGGAACTCGAAAAACTGTTTTTT
.	.	TRBJ1-1	14	TRBV7-2	CASSLESRGTEAFF	TGTGCCAGCAGCTTAGAGAGCAGAGGCACTGAAGCTTTCTTT
TRBD1	.	TRBJ1-1	15	TRBV7-2	CASRSDRGGGTEAFF	TGTGCCAGCAGGTCGGACAGGGGGGGAGGGACTGAAGCTTTCTTT
.	.	TRBJ2-7	13	TRBV30	CAWTPPGSYEQYF	TGTGCCTGGACCCCCCCCGGCAGCTACGAGCAGTACTTC
.	.	TRBJ1-1	13	TRBV2	CASSVRVGTEAFF	TGTGCCAGCAGTGTCAGGGTTGGGACTGAAGCTTTCTTT